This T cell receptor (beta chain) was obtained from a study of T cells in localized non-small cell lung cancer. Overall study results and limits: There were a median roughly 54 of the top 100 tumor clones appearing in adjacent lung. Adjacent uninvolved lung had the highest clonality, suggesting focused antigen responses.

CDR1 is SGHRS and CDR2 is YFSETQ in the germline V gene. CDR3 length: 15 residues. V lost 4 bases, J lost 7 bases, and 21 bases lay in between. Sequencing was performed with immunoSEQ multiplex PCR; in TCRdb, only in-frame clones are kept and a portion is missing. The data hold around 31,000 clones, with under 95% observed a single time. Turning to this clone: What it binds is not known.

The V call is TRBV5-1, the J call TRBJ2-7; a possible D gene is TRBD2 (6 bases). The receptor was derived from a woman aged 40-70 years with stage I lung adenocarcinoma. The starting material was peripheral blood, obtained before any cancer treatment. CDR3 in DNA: TGCGCCAGCAGCCGCGGGGTCCCCCCTCGGGGAGAGCAGTACTTC. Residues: CASSRGVPPRGEQYF.